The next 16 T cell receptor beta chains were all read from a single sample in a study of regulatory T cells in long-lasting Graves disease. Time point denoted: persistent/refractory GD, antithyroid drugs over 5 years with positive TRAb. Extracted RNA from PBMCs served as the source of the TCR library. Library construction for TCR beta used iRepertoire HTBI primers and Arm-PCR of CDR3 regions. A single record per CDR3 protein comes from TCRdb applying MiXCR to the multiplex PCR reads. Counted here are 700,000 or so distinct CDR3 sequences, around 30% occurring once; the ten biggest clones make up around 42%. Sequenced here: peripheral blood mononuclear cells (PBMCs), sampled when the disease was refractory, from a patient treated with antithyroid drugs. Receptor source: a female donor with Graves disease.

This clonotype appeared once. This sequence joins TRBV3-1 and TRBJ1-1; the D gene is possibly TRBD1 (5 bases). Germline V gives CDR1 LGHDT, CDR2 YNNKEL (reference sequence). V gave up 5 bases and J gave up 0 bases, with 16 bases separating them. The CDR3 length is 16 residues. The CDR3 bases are TGTGCCAGCAGCTCCCGGGGCAGCGTCATGAACACTGAAGCTTTCTTT. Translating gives CASSSRGSVMNTEAFF.

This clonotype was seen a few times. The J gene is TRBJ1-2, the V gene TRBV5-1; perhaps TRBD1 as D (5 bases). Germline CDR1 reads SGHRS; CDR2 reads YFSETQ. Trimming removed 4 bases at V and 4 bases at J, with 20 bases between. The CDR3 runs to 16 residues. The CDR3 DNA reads TGCGCCAGCAGCCCCCATTGGGGGGAAGCGGGCTATGGCTACACCTTC. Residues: CASSPHWGEAGYGYTF.

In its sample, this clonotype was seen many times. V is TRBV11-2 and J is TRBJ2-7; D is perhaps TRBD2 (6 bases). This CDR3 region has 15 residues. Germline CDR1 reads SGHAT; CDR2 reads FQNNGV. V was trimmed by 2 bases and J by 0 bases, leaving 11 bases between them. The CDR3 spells CASSLILAASYEQYF. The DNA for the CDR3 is TGTGCCAGCAGCTTAATACTAGCTGCCTCCTACGAGCAGTACTTC.

The chain's CDR3 is CASSLTAPMNTEAFF. Here the CDR3 DNA reads TGTGCCAGCAGCTTAACCGCTCCAATGAACACTGAAGCTTTCTTT. This chain connects TRBV7-6 to TRBJ1-1, with D uncertain. Trimming cost V 2 bases and J 0 bases, with 10 bases left between them. The CDR3 is 15 residues long. CDR1 SGHVS and CDR2 FNYEAQ come from the germline V gene.

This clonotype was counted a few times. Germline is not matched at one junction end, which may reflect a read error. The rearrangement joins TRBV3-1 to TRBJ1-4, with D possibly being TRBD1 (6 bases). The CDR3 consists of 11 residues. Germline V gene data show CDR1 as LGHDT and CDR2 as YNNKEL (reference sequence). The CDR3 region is CASSQSTGLRF. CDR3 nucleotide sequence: TGTGCCAGCAGCCAATCGACAGGCCTCCGTTTT. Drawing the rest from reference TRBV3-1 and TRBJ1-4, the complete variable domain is DTAVSQTPKYLVTQMGNDKSIKCEQNLGHDTMYWYKQDSKKFLKIMFSYNNKELIINETVPNRFSPKSPDKAHLNLHINSLELGDSAVYFCASSQSTGLRFGSGTQLSVL.

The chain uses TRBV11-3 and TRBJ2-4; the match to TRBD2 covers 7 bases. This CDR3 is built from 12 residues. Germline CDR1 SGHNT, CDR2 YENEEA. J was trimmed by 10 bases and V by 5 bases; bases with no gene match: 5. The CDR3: CASSGVGGIQYF. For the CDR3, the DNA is TGTGCCAGCAGCGGAGTGGGAGGGATTCAGTACTTC.

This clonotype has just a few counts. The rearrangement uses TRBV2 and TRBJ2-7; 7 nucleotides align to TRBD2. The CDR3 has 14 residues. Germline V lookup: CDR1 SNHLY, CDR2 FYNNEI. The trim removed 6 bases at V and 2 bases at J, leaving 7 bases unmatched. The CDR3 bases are TGTGCCAGCAGCGGGACTAAGGTCGCCTACGAGCAGTACTTC. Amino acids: CASSGTKVAYEQYF.

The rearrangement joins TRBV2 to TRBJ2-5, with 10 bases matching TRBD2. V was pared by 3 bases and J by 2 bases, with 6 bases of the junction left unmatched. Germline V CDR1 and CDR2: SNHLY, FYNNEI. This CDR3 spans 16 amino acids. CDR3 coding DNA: TGTGCCAGCAGTGATAGGACTAGCGGCGAACAAGAGACCCAGTACTTC. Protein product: CASSDRTSGEQETQYF.

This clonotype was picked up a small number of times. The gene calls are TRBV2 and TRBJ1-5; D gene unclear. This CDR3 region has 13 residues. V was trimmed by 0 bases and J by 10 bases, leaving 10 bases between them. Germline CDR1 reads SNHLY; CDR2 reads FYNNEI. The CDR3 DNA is TGTGCCAGCAGTGAAGCGAGGGTTGGACCCCAGCATTTT. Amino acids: CASSEARVGPQHF.

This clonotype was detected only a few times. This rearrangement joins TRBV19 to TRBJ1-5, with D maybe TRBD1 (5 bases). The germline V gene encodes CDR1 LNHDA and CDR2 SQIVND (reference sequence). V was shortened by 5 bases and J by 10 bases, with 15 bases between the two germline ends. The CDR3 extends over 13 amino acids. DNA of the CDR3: TGTGCCAGTAGTGGGACTCCTCGCAGCCCCCAGCATTTT. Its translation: CASSGTPRSPQHF.

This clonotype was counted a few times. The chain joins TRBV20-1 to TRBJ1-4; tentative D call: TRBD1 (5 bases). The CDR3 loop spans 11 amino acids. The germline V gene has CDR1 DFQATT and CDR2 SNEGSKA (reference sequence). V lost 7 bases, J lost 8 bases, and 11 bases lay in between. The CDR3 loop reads CSGGTGEKLFF. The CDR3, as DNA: TGCAGTGGTGGGACGGGAGAAAAACTGTTTTTT.

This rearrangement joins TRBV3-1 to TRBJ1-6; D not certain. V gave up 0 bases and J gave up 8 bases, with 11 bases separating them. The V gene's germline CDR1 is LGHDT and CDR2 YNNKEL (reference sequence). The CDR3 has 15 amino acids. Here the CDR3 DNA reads TGTGCCAGCAGCCAAGATGTGGGTTATGATTCACCCCTCCACTTT. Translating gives CASSQDVGYDSPLHF.

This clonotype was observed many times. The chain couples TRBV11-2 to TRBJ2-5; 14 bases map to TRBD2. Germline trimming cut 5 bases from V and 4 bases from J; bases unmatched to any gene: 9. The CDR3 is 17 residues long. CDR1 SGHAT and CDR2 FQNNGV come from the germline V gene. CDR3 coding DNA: TGTGCCAGCAGCCTGCGACTAGCGGGAGGGATGGGAGAGACCCAGTACTTC. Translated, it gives CASSLRLAGGMGETQYF. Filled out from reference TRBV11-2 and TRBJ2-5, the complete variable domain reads EAGVAQSPRYKIIEKRQSVAFWCNPISGHATLYWYQQILGQGPKLLIQFQNNGVVDDSQLPKDRFSAERLKGVDSTLKIQPAKLEDSAVYLCASSLRLAGGMGETQYFGPGTRLLVL.

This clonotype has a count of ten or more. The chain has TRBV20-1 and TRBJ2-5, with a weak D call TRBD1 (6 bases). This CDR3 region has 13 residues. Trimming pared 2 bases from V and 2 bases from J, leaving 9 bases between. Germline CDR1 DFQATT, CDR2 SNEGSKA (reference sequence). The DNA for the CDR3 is TGCAGTGCTAGACAGGGGTGGCAAGAGACCCAGTACTTC. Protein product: CSARQGWQETQYF.

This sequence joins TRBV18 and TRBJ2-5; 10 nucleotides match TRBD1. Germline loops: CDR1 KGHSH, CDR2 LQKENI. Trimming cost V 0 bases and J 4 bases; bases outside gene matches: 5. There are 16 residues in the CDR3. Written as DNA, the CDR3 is TGTGCCAGCTCACCACCACCGGGACAGGGGAGAGAGACCCAGTACTTC. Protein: CASSPPPGQGRETQYF.

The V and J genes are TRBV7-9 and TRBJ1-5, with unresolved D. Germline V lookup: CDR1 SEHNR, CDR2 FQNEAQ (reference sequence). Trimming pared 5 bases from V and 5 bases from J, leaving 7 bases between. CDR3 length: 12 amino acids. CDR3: CASSPLDQPQHF. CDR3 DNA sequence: TGTGCCAGCAGCCCGTTAGATCAGCCCCAGCATTTT.